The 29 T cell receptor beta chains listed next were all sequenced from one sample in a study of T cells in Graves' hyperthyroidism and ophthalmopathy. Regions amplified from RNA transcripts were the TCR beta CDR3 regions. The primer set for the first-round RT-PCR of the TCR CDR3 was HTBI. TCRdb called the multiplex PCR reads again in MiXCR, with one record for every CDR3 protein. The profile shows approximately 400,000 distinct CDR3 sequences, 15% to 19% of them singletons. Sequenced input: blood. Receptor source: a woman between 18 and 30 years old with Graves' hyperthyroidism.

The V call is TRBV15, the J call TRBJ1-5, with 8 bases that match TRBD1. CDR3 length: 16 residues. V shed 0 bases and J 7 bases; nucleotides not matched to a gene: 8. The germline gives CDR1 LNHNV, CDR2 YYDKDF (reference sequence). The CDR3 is CATSRDRRQGKQPQHF. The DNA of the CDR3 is TGTGCCACCAGCAGAGATCGTAGACAGGGGAAACAGCCCCAGCATTTT.

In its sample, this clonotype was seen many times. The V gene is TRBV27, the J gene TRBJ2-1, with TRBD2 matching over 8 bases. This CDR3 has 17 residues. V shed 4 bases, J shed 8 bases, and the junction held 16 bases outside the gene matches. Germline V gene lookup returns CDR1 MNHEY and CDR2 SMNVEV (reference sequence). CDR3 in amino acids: CASSSNAYGGGGYEQFF. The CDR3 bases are TGTGCCAGCAGTTCCAACGCCTACGGGGGGGGGGGTTATGAGCAGTTCTTC.

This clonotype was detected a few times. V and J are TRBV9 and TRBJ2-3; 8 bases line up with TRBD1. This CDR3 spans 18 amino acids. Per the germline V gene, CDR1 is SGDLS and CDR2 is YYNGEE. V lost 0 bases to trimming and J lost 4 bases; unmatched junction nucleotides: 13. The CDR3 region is CASSVEEPDREPADTQYF. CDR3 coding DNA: TGTGCCAGCAGCGTAGAGGAGCCGGACAGGGAGCCGGCAGATACGCAGTATTTT.

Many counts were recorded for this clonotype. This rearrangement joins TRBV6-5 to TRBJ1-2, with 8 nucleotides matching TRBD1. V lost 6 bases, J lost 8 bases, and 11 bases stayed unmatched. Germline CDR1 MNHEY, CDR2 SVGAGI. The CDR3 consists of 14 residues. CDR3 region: CASSLLTGEEGYTF. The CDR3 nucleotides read TGTGCCAGCAGCTTACTGACAGGGGAGGAGGGCTACACCTTC.

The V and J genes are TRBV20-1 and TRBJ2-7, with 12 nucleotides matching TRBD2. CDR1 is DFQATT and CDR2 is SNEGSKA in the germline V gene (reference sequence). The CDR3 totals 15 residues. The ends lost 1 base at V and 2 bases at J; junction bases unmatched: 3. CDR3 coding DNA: TGCAGTGCTAGAGGGTCTAGCGGGAGGGCCTACGAGCAGTACTTC. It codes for CSARGSSGRAYEQYF.

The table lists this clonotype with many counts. CDR3: CASSLSGQGNEKLFF. CDR3 coding DNA: TGCGCCAGCAGCTTGTCGGGACAGGGGAATGAAAAACTGTTTTTT. The chain recombines TRBV5-1 with TRBJ1-4; 10 bases align to TRBD1. The CDR3 covers 15 residues. Germline lookup yields CDR1 SGHRS and CDR2 YFSETQ. V shed 1 base and J 5 bases; nucleotides not matched to a gene: 2.

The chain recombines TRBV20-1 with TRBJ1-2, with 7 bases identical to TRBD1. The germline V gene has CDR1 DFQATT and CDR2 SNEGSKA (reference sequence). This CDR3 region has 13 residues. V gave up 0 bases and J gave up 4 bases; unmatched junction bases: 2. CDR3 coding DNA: TGCAGTGCTAGAGATGCAGGGGGCTATGGCTACACCTTC. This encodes CSARDAGGYGYTF.

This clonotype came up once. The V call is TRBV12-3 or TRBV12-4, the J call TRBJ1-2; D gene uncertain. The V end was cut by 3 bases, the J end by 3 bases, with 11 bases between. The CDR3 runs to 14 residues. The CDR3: CASSFAQEDYGYTF. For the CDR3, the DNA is TGTGCCAGCAGTTTCGCTCAGGAGGACTATGGCTACACCTTC.

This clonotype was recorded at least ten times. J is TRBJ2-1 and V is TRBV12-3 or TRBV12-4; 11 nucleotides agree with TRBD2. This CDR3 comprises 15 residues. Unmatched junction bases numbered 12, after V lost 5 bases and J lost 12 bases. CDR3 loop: CASSLTSGGHVGQFF. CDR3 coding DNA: TGTGCCAGCAGTCTCACTAGCGGGGGCCACGTGGGGCAGTTCTTC.

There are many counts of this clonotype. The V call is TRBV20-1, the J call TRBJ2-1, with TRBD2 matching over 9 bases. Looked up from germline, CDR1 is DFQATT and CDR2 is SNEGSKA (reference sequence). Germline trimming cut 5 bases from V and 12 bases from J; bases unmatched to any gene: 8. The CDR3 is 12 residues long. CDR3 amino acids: CSAFMGLAVQFF. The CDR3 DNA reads TGCAGTGCTTTCATGGGACTAGCAGTGCAGTTCTTC.

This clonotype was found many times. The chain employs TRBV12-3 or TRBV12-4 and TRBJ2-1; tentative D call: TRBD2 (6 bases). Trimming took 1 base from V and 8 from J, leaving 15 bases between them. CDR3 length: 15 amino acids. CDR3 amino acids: CASSLGLASGYEQFF. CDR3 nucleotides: TGTGCCAGCAGTTTAGGGCTAGCGTCGGGCTATGAGCAGTTCTTC.

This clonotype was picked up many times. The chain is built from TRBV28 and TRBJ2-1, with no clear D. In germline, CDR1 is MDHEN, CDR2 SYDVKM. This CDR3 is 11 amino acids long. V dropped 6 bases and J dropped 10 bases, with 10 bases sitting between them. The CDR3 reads CASSPMGEQFF. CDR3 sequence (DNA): TGTGCCAGCAGCCCCATGGGCGAGCAGTTCTTC.

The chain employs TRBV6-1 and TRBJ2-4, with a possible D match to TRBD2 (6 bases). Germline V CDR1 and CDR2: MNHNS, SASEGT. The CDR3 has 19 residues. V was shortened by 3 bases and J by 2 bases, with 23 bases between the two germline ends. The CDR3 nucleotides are TGTGCCAGCAGTGAGCCCATCGGAGGGAGCCAGGCATCCAAAAACATTCAGTACTTC. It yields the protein CASSEPIGGSQASKNIQYF.

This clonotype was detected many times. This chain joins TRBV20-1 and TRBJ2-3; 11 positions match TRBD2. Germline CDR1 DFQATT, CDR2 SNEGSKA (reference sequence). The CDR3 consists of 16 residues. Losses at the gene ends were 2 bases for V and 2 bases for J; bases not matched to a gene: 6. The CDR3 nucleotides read TGCAGTGCTAGACGCCTTAGCGGGAGGGCCACAGATACGCAGTATTTT. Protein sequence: CSARRLSGRATDTQYF.

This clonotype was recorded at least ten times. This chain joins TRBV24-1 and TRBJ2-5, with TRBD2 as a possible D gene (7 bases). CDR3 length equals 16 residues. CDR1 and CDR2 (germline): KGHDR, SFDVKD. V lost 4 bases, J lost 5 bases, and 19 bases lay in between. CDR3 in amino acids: CATSDPDGGRGETQYF. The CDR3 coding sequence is TGTGCCACCAGTGACCCCGACGGGGGGCGAGGGGAGACCCAGTACTTC.

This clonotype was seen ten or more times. This CDR3 is CASSQDLGTGYEQYF. In nucleotides, the CDR3 is TGTGCCAGCAGCCAAGATCTGGGGACAGGTTACGAGCAGTACTTC. The chain links TRBV3-1 to TRBJ2-7; 8 positions agree with TRBD1. The germline gives CDR1 LGHDT, CDR2 YNNKEL (reference sequence). The CDR3 is made up of 15 amino acids. V shed 0 bases, J shed 4 bases, and the junction held 5 bases outside the gene matches.

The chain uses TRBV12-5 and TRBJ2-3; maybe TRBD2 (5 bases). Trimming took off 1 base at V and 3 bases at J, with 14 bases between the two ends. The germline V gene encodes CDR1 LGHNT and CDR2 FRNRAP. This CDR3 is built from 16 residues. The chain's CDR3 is CASGLGTGPHTDTQYF. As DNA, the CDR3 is TGTGCTAGTGGTTTGGGGACTGGACCGCATACAGATACGCAGTATTTT.

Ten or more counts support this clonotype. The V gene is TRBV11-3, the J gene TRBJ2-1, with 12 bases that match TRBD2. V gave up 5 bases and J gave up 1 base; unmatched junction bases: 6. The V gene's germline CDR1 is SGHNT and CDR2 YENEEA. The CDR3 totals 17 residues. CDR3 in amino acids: CASSGTGTSGSYNEQFF. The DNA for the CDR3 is TGTGCCAGCAGCGGGACCGGGACTAGCGGGTCCTACAATGAGCAGTTCTTC.

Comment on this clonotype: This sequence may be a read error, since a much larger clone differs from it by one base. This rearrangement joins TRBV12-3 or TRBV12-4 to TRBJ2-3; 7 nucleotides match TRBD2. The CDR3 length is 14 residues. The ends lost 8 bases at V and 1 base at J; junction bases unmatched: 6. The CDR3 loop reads CASFSGIGTDTQYF. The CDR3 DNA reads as TGTGCCAGCTTCAGCGGGATAGGCACAGATACGCAGTATTTT.

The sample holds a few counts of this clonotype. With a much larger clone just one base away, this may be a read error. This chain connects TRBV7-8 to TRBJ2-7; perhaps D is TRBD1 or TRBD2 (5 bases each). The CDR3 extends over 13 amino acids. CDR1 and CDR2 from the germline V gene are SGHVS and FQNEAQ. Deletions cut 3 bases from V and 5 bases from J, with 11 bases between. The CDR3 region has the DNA TGTGCCAGCAGCTTCGGGGCGCTGGACGAGCAGTACTTC. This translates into CASSFGALDEQYF. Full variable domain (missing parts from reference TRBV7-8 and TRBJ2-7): GAGVSQSPRYKVAKRGQDVALRCDPISGHVSLFWYQQALGQGPEFLTYFQNEAQLDKSGLPSDRFFAERPEGSVSTLKIQRTQQEDSAVYLCASSFGALDEQYFGPGTRLTVT.

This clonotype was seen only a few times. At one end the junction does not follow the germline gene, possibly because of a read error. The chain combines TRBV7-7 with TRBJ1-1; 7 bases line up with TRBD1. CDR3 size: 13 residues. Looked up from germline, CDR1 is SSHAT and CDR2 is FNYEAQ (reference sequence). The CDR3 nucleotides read TGTGCTAGCAGCTCCAGCCGGGACAGTGAAGCTTTCTTT. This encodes CASSSSRDSEAFF.

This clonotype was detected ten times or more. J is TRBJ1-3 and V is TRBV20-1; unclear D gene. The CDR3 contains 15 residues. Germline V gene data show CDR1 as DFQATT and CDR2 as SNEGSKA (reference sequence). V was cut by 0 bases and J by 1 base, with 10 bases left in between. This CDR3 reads CSAREPGTSGNTIYF. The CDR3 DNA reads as TGCAGTGCTAGAGAACCAGGCACATCTGGAAACACCATATATTTT.

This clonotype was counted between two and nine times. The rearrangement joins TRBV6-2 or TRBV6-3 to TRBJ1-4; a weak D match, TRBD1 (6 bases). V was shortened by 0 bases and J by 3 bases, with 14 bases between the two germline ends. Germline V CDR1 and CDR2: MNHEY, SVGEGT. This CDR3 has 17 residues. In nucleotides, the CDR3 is TGTGCCAGCAGTTACTCGACCCCGGACAGCCCTAATGAAAAACTGTTTTTT. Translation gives CASSYSTPDSPNEKLFF.

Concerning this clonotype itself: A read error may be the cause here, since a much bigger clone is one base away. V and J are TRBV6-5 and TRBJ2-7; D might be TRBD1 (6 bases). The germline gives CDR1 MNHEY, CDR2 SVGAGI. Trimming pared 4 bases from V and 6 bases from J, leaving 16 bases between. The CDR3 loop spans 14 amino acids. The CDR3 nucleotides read TGTGCCAGCAGTTCCCCTATGGGGGCCGCCGAGCAGTACTTC. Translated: CASSSPMGAAEQYF.

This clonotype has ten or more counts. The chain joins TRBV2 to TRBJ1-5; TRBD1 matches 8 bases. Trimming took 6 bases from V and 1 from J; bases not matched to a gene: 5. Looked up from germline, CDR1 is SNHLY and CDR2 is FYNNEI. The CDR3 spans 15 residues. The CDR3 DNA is TGTGCCAGCAGAGCACAGGGGGTGAGCAATCAGCCCCAGCATTTT. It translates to CASRAQGVSNQPQHF.

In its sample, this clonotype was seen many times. CDR3 sequence (DNA): TGTGCCAGCAGCTTAGAGGGGATGGGTTCGGGTCAGCCCCAGCATTTT. Protein: CASSLEGMGSGQPQHF. V is TRBV7-8 and J is TRBJ1-5; D may be TRBD1 (5 bases). CDR1 and CDR2 (germline): SGHVS, FQNEAQ. There are 16 residues in the CDR3. Trimming took off 1 base at V and 6 bases at J, with 16 bases between the two ends.

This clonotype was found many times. CDR3 DNA sequence: TGCGCCAGCACCCCCGGTGGGGGAGCCGCAGATACGCAGTATTTT. Translation gives CASTPGGGAADTQYF. This chain links TRBV5-1 with TRBJ2-3; perhaps D is TRBD1 or TRBD2 (5 bases each). There are 15 residues in the CDR3. CDR1 SGHRS and CDR2 YFSETQ come from the germline V gene. Trimming pared 6 bases from V and 4 bases from J, leaving 18 bases between.

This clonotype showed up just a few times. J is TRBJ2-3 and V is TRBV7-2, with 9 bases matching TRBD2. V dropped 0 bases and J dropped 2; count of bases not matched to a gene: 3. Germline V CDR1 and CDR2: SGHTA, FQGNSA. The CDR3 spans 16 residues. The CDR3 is CASSLAAGGFTDTQYF. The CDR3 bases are TGTGCCAGCAGCTTAGCAGCGGGGGGATTCACAGATACGCAGTATTTT. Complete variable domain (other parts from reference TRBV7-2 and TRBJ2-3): GAGVSQSPSNKVTEKGKDVELRCDPISGHTALYWYRQSLGQGLEFLIYFQGNSAPDKSGLPSDRFSAERTGGSVSTLTIQRTQQEDSAVYLCASSLAAGGFTDTQYFGPGTRLTVL.

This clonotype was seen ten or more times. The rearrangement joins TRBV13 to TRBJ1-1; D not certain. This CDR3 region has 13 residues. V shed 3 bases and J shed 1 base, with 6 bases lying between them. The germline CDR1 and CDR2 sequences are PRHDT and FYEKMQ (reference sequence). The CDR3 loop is CASSFPGNTEAFF. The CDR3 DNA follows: TGTGCCAGCAGCTTTCCGGGGAACACTGAAGCTTTCTTT. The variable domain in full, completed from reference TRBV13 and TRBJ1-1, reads AAGVIQSPRHLIKEKRETATLKCYPIPRHDTVYWYQQGPGQDPQFLISFYEKMQSDKGSIPDRFSAQQFSDYHSELNMSSLELGDSALYFCASSFPGNTEAFFGQGTRLTVV.